Given below is one TCR beta chain in context. Its antigen has not been determined. Base qualities are not provided; no much larger clone lies one nucleotide away. The sample comes from a study of cytotoxic CD8 clonotypes in ibrutinib-treated CLL (dated by TCRdb to the early 2020s). For context, the study as a whole: The cohort included about 15 treatment-naive and roughly 10 relapsed/refractory patients; roughly 17 were IGHV unmutated. The response samples were drawn at a median of roughly eleven months into treatment, with a range of about 6 to 40 months. Cryopreserved peripheral blood mononuclear cells were obtained before treatment, at response, and at either sustained remission or disease progression. On average, each sample had 255,043 productive templates and tens of thousands of productive rearrangements. Every remission and progressive disease sample was obtained while ibrutinib was still being received by the patients. Responses were partial in roughly 24 patients and complete in 2; after median about 68 months follow-up, approximately 15 stayed in remission and about 12 progressed. Longitudinal samples were obtainable from about 30% of the roughly 90 participants in the trial. General conclusions and limits of the study: Lymph node repertoires were not examined, and the timing of sampling was not matched between patients in sustained remission and those whose disease progressed. Public clonotypes were rare and either contracted or stayed stable during treatment, and the rise in clonality at ibrutinib response reflected the expansion of private clonotypes. Baseline clonality was found to be higher than that of age-matched healthy donors and was strongly correlated with circulating CD8+ T-cell counts. Clonality increased at ibrutinib response, stayed stable in sustained remission, and fell back toward baseline at progression.

On a MiSeq, deep resolution sequencing aimed for a depth between 1 in 1 million and 1 in 200,000 T cells, with each clonotype covered roughly 10x on average. The immunoSEQ hsTCRB Kit was used to generate TCR beta libraries. As for the authors' bioinformatics: ImmunoSEQ Data Assistant and ImmunoSEQ Analyzer were used for data analysis, and V, D and J genes were assigned according to IMGT definitions. Clonality, with values ranging from 0 to 1, was calculated as one minus the normalized Shannon entropy of productive rearrangement frequencies. Public clonotype analysis was restricted to overrepresented clonotypes comprising at least 0.05% of each patient's repertoire. Roughly 13 age-matched healthy donor repertoires from immuneACCESS were used as controls for clonality. The immuneACCESS repertoire file appears here via TCRdb, limited to in-frame rearrangements. These files lack a portion of the clones; in checked studies, under half of the deficit traces to unresolved V genes, and the cause of the others is not known. The V and J calls and clone size come from that table; D and trimming were worked out from the DNA. This sample has roughly 200,000 clones in its table, and 72% of those were observed once. The ten biggest clones cover around 15% of the sample.

From a lookup of the germline V gene, CDR1 and CDR2 are LGHNA and YNFKEQ. From V the trimming removes 2 bases and from J it removes 2 bases, while the gene matches leave 4 bases of the junction unaccounted for. The CDR3 numbers 15 residues from cysteine through phenylalanine. Only CDR3 DNA remains: 45 bases, in frame from the first base. The sample's time point label is to be understood as: around 25 months on ibrutinib. For TCR beta library preparation, approximately 2 micrograms of genomic DNA was extracted from cryopreserved PBMCs. Longitudinal blood samples from CLL patients on ibrutinib monotherapy were analyzed using high-throughput TCR beta sequencing. The patients took part in an open-label, single-center phase 2 trial of ibrutinib monotherapy.

The sequence is built from TRBV4-2 and TRBJ2-3; 7 bases in the junction line up with TRBD2. This clonotype was sampled from a human donor with chronic lymphocytic leukemia. The material sequenced was PBMCs, taken after 24 months of ibrutinib treatment. The CDR3 reads as follows: CASSQSGGITDTQYF. The bases read TGTGCCAGCAGCCAATCGGGGGGAATCACAGATACGCAGTATTTT.